This T cell receptor (beta chain) was captured in a study of blood T cell repertoires in COVID-19. The wider study: The United States, Italy and Spain were the sources of the acute and convalescent COVID-19 samples. T cells, B-cell-depleted T cells, or PBMCs provided the cDNA or gDNA that served as material.

In the authors' methods: Reference gene primers were amplified, and this amplification served to estimate nucleated cell counts. Profiled with immunoSEQ multiplex PCR; TCRdb holds only in-frame clones, not every one. The V and J calls and clone size were taken over from that table, and D and trimming were inferred from the DNA. The table includes 65,000 to 80,000 clones, 86% detected once. This clone is a singleton in its sample. With 0 bases removed from V and 4 bases from J, the gap between germline ends came to 14 bases. The germline V gene has CDR1 ENHRY and CDR2 SYGVKD. This CDR3 has 16 amino acids.

Sequencing was done on a sample of peripheral blood. This TCR derives from a man aged 30-40 years with acute or convalescent COVID-19. V usage is TRBV10-3 and J usage is TRBJ2-3, with a tentative D call TRBD1 (5 bases). This chain's CDR3 is CAISESTGLGADTQYF. In DNA, the CDR3 is TGTGCCATCAGTGAGTCAACAGGCCTTGGGGCAGATACGCAGTATTTT.